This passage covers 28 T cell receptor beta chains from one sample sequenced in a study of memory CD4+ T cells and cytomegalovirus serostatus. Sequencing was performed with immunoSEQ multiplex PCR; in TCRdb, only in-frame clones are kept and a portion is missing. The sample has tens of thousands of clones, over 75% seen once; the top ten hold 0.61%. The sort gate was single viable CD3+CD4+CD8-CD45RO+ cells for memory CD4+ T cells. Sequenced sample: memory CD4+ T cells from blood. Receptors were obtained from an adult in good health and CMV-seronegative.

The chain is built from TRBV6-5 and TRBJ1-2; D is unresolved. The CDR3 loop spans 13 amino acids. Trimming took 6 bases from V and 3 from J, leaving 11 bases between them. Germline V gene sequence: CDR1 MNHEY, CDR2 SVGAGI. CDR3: CASSPQTDYGYTF. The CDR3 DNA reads TGTGCCAGCAGCCCGCAGACGGACTATGGCTACACCTTC.

The CDR3 spells CASSRQGTGTAEAFF. The CDR3 nucleotides are TGTGCCAGCAGCAGACAGGGGACCGGGACCGCTGAAGCTTTCTTT. V usage is TRBV7-3 and J usage is TRBJ1-1; 8 positions agree with TRBD1. Germline trimming cut 5 bases from V and 6 bases from J; bases unmatched to any gene: 11. Germline V lookup: CDR1 SGHTA, CDR2 FQGTGA. The CDR3 is 15 residues long.

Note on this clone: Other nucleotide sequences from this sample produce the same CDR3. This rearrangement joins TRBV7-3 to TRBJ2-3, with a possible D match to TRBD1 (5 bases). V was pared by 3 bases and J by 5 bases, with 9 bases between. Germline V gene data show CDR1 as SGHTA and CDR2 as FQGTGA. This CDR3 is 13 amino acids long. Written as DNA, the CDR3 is TGTGCCAGCAGCTTTACAGGATTAGATACGCAGTATTTT. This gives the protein CASSFTGLDTQYF.

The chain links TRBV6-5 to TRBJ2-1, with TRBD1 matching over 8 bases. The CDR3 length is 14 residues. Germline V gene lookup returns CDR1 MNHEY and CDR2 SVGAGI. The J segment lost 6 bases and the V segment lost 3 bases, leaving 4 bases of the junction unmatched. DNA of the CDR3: TGTGCCAGCAGTTATTGGACAGGGTTCAATGAGCAGTTCTTC. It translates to CASSYWTGFNEQFF.

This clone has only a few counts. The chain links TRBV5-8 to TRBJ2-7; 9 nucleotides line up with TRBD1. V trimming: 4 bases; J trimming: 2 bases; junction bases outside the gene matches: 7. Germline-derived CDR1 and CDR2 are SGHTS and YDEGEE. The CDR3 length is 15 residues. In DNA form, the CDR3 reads TGTGCCAGCAGCACGAGAGGGACAGGGACCTACGAGCAGTACTTC. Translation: CASSTRGTGTYEQYF.

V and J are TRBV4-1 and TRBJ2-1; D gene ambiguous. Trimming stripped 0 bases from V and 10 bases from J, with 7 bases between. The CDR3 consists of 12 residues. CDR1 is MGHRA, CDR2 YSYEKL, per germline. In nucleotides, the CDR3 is TGCGCCAGCAGCCAAGACTGGGTCGAGCAGTTCTTC. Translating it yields CASSQDWVEQFF.

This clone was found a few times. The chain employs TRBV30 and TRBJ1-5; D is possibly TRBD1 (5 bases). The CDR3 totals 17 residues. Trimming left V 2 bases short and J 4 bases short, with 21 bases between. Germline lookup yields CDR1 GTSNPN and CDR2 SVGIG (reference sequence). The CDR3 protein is CAWSKPWQGLGNQPQHF. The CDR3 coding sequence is TGTGCCTGGAGTAAACCCTGGCAGGGCTTAGGAAATCAGCCCCAGCATTTT. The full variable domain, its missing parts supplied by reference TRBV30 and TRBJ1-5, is SQTIHQWPATLVQPVGSPLSLECTVEGTSNPNLYWYRQAAGRGLQLLFYSVGIGQISSEVPQNLSASRPQDRQFILSSKKLLLSDSGFYLCAWSKPWQGLGNQPQHFGDGTRLSIL.

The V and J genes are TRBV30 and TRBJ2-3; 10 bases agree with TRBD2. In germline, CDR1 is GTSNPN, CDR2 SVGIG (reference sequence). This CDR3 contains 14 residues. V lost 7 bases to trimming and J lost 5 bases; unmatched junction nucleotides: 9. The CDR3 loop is CASSGGAGVDTQYF. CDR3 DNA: TGTGCCTCGAGCGGGGGGGCCGGGGTAGATACGCAGTATTTT.

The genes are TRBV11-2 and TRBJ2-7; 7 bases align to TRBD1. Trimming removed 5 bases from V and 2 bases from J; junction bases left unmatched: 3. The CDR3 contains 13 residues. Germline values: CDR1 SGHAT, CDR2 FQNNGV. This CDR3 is CASSRDRAYEQYF. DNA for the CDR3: TGTGCCAGCAGCCGGGACAGAGCCTACGAGCAGTACTTC.

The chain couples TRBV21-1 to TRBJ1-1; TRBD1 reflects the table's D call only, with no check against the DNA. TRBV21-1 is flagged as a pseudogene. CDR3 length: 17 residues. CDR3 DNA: TGTGCCAGCAGCAAAGGGCTAAGGGACAGGTGGGACACTGAAGCTTTCTTT. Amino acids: CASSKGLRDRWDTEAFF.

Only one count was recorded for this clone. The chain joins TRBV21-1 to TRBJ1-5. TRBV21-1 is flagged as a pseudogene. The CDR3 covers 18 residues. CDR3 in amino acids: CASSKEVVRGLRRQPQHF. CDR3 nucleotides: TGTGCCAGCAGCAAAGAAGTGGTTAGGGGATTGAGGAGGCAGCCCCAGCATTTT.

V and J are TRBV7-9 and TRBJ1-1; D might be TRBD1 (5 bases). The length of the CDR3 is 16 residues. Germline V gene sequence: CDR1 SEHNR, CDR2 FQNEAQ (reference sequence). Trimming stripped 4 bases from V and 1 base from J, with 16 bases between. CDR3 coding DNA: TGTGCCAGCAGCTCGGACGAGGGGTGGGGGAACACTGAAGCTTTCTTT. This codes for CASSSDEGWGNTEAFF.

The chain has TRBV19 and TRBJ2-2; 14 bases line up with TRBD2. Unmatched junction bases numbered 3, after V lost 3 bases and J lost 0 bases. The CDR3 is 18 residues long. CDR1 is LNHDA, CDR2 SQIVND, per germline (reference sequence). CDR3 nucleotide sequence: TGTGCCAGTAGTATTAAGACTAGCGGGGGGGCGAACACCGGGGAGCTGTTTTTT. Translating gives CASSIKTSGGANTGELFF.

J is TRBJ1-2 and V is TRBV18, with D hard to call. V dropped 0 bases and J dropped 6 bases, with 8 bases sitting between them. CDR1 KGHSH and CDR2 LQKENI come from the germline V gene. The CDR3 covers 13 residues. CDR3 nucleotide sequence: TGTGCCAGCTCACCACCCTCAGGCCATGGCTACACCTTC. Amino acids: CASSPPSGHGYTF.

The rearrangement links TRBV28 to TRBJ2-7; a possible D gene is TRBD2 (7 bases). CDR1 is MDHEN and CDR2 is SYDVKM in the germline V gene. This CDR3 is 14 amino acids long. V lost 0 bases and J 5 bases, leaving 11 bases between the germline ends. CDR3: CASSLWGGGNEQYF. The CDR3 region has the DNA TGTGCCAGCAGTTTATGGGGCGGGGGCAACGAGCAGTACTTC.

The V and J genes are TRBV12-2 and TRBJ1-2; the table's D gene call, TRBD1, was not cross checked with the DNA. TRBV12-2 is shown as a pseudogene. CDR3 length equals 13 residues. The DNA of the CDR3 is TGTGCAAGTCGCCGCGGGACAGTCTATGGCTACACCTTC. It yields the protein CASRRGTVYGYTF.

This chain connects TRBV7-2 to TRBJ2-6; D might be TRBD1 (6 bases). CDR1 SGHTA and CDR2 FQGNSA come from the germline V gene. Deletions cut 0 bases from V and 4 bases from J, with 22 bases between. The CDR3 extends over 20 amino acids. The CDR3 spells CASSLAQGGFSPGGANVLTF. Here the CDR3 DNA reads TGTGCCAGCAGCTTAGCACAGGGTGGGTTCTCTCCGGGAGGGGCCAACGTCCTGACTTTC.

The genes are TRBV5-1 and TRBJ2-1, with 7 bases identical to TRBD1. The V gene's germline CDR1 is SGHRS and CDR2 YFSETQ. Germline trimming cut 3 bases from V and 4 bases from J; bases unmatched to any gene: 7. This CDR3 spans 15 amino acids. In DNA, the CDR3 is TGCGCCAGCAGCTCCGGACAGGAGCGATACAATGAGCAGTTCTTC. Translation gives CASSSGQERYNEQFF. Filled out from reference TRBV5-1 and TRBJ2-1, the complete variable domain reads KAGVTQTPRYLIKTRGQQVTLSCSPISGHRSVSWYQQTPGQGLQFLFEYFSETQRNKGNFPGRFSGRQFSNSRSEMNVSTLELGDSALYLCASSSGQERYNEQFFGPGTRLTVL.

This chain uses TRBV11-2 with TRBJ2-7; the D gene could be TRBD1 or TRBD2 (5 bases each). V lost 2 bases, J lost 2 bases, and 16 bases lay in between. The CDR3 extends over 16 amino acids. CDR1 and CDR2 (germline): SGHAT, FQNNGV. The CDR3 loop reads CASSLPKGRLTYEQYF. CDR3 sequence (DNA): TGTGCCAGCAGCTTACCTAAGGGACGGTTAACCTACGAGCAGTACTTC. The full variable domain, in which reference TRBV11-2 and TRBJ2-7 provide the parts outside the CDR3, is EAGVAQSPRYKIIEKRQSVAFWCNPISGHATLYWYQQILGQGPKLLIQFQNNGVVDDSQLPKDRFSAERLKGVDSTLKIQPAKLEDSAVYLCASSLPKGRLTYEQYFGPGTRLTVT.

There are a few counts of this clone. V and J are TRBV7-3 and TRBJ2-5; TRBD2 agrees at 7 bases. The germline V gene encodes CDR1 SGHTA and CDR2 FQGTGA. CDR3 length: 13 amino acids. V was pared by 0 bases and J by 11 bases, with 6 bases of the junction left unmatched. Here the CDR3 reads CASSLTGEGRQYF. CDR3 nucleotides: TGTGCCAGCAGCTTAACCGGGGAGGGCCGTCAGTACTTC.

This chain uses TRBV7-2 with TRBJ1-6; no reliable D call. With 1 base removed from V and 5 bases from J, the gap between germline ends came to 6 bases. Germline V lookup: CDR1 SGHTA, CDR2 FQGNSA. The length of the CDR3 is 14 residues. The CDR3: CASSLGADNSPLHF. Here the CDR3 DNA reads TGTGCCAGCAGCTTAGGTGCTGATAATTCACCCCTCCACTTT.

The CDR3 loop reads CASSRDYEQYF. The CDR3 nucleotides read TGCGCCAGCTCGCGGGATTACGAGCAGTACTTC. The chain carries TRBV5-1 and TRBJ2-7; D possibly corresponds to TRBD2 (6 bases). V shed 7 bases and J shed 4 bases, with 9 bases lying between them. The CDR3 loop spans 11 amino acids. Germline V gives CDR1 SGHRS, CDR2 YFSETQ. Combining the CDR3 with reference TRBV5-1 and TRBJ2-7 gives the whole variable domain KAGVTQTPRYLIKTRGQQVTLSCSPISGHRSVSWYQQTPGQGLQFLFEYFSETQRNKGNFPGRFSGRQFSNSRSEMNVSTLELGDSALYLCASSRDYEQYFGPGTRLTVT.

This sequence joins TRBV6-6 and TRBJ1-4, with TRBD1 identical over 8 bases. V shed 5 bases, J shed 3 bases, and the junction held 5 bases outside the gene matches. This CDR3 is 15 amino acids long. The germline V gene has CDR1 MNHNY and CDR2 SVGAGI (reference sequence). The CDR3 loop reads CASSLQGAANEKLFF. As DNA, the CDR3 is TGTGCCAGCAGTCTCCAGGGGGCGGCTAATGAAAAACTGTTTTTT.

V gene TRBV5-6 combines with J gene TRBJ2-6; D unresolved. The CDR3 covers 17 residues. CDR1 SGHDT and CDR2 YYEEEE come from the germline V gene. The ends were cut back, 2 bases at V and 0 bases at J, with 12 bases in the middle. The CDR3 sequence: CASSLKTLLSGANVLTF. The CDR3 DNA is TGTGCCAGCAGCTTAAAGACTCTCCTCTCTGGGGCCAACGTCCTGACTTTC.

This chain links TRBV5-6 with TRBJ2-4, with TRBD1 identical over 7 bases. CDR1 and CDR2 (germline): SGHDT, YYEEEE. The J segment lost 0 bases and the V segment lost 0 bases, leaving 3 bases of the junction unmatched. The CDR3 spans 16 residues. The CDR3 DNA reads TGTGCCAGCAGCTTGGGGACAGGACTAGCCAAAAACATTCAGTACTTC. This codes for CASSLGTGLAKNIQYF.

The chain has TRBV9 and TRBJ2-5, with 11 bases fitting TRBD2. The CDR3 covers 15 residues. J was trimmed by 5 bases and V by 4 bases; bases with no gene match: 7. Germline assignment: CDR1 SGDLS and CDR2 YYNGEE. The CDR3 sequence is CASSLGTSGGETQYF. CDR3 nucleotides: TGTGCCAGCAGCCTCGGGACTAGCGGAGGGGAGACCCAGTACTTC.

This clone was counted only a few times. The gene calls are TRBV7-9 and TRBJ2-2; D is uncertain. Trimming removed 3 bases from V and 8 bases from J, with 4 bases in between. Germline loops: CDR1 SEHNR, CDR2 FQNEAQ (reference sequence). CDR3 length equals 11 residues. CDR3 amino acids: CASSFGGELFF. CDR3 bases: TGTGCCAGCAGCTTTGGAGGGGAGCTGTTTTTT.

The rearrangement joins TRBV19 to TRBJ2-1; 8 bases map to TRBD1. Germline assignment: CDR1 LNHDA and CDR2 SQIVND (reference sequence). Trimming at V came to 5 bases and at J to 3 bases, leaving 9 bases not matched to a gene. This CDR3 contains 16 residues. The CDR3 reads CASSLHTGTGYNEQFF. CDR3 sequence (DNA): TGTGCCAGTAGTTTACATACCGGGACAGGCTACAATGAGCAGTTCTTC.